This T cell receptor beta chain was captured by sequencing in a study of blood T cells in healthy people across ages. The second PCR ran roughly 7 to 11 cycles with a sample-barcoded 5' primer and J-beta primers. TCRdb reprocessed the 5' RACE reads via MiXCR and lists one record per CDR3 protein. The sample lists 800,000 or so distinct CDR3 sequences; around 25% were seen once. This clonotype was picked up a small number of times. At one of its ends the junction is not consistent with the germline gene, which may arise from a read error. Every sample gave at least 5 micrograms of total RNA when it was extracted. Germline V gene lookup returns CDR1 MGHRA and CDR2 YSYEKL. The CDR3 has 13 residues. These data were likewise used in another study, on T cells of mothers and their children.

Material: blood. This receptor was obtained from a boy aged 10-17 years in good health. The V call is TRBV4-1, the J call TRBJ2-7, with D possibly being TRBD2 (6 bases). CDR3 bases: TGCGCCAGCAGGGGGGGAAGCTCCTACAAGCAGTACTTC. The encoded protein is CASRGGSSYKQYF.